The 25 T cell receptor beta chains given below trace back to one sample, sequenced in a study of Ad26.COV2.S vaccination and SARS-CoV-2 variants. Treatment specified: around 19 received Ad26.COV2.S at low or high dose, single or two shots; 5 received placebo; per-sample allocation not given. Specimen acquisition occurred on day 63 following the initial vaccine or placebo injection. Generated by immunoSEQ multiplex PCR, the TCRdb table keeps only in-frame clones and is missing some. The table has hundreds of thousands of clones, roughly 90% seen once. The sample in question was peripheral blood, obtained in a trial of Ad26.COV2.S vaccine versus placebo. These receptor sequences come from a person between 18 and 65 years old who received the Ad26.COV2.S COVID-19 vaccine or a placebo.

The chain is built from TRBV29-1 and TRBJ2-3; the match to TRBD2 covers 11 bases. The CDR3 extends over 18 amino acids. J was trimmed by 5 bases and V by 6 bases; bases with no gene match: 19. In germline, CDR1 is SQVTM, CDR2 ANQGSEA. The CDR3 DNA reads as TGCAGCGTCGCCGGCAGGTCTTATACTAGCGGGAGAGAAGATACGCAGTATTTT. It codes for CSVAGRSYTSGREDTQYF.

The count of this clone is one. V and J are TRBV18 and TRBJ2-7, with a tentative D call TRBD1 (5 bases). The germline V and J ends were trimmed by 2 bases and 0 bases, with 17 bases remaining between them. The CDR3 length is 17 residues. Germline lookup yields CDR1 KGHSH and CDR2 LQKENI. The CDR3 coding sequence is TGTGCCAGCTCACCATCTCTGACAGTCCCGAGCTCCTACGAGCAGTACTTC. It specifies CASSPSLTVPSSYEQYF.

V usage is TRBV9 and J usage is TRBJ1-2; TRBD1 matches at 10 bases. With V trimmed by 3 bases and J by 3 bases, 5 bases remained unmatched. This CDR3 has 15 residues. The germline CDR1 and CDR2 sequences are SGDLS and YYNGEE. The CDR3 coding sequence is TGTGCCAGCAGCGGGCGGGACAGGGGATACTATGGCTACACCTTC. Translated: CASSGRDRGYYGYTF.

CDR3 residues: CASSQERGWGTDTQYF. The DNA of the CDR3 is TGCGCCAGCAGCCAAGAACGGGGGTGGGGAACAGATACGCAGTATTTT. The chain has TRBV4-1 and TRBJ2-3; TRBD2 might be the D (6 bases). The V and J ends lost 0 bases and 3 bases respectively, with 13 bases between them. From germline, CDR1 is MGHRA and CDR2 YSYEKL. The CDR3 is 16 residues long.

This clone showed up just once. CDR3 region: CASSVPWTATSGETDTQYF. In DNA, the CDR3 is TGTGCCAGCAGTGTCCCCTGGACAGCTACGAGCGGGGAAACAGATACGCAGTATTTT. The chain is built from TRBV2 and TRBJ2-3, with a weak D call TRBD2 (7 bases). This CDR3 spans 19 amino acids. V lost 4 bases and J lost 3, with 26 bases in between. The germline CDR1 and CDR2 sequences are SNHLY and FYNNEI.

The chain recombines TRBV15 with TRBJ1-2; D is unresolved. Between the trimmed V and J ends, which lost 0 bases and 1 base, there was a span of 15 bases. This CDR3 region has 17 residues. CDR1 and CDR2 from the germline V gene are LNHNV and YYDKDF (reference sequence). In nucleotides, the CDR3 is TGTGCCACCAGCAGAGATCACCCACAGACAAATAACTATGGCTACACCTTC. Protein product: CATSRDHPQTNNYGYTF.

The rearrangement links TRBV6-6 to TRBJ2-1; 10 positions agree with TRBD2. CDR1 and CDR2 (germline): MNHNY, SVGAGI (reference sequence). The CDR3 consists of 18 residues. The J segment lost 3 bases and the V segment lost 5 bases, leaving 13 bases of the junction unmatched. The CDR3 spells CASSRPDLSGGNYNEQFF. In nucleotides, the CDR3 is TGTGCCAGCAGTCGTCCCGATCTTAGCGGGGGGAACTACAATGAGCAGTTCTTC.

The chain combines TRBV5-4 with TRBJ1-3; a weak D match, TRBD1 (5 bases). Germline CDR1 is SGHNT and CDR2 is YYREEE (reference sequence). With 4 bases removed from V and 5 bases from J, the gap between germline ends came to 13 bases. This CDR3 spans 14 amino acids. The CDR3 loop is CASSRPGTRNTIYF. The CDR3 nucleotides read TGTGCCAGCAGCCGTCCGGGGACTCGAAACACCATATATTTT.

The DNA for the CDR3 is TGTGCCAGCAGTGGCGGCGGGGGAATATACACAGATACGCAGTATTTT. Protein sequence: CASSGGGGIYTDTQYF. The rearrangement uses TRBV25-1 and TRBJ2-3; 7 bases are shared with TRBD2. This CDR3 is built from 16 residues. The germline V gene encodes CDR1 MGHDK and CDR2 SYGVNS. V lost 4 bases, J lost 2 bases, and 9 bases stayed unmatched.

CDR3 region: CASSYSQTGLEQFF. The CDR3, as DNA: TGTGCCAGCAGTTACTCCCAAACAGGGCTTGAGCAGTTCTTC. The V call is TRBV6-2 or TRBV6-3, the J call TRBJ2-1; possibly TRBD1 for D (6 bases). V lost 0 bases and J lost 9, with 12 bases in between. Germline V gene lookup returns CDR1 MNHEY and CDR2 SVGEGT. The CDR3 covers 14 residues.

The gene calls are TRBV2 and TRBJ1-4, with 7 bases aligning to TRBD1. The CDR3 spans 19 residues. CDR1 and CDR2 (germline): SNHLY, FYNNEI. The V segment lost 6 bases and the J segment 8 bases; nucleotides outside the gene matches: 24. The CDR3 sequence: CASRASYRGRGVLWEKLFF. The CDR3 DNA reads TGTGCCAGCAGAGCCTCCTACAGGGGACGGGGGGTCCTTTGGGAAAAACTGTTTTTT.

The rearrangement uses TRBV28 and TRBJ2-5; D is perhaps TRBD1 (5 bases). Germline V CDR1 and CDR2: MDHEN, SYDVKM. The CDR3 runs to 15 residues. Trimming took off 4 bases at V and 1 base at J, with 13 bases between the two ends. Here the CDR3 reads CASSSAGPTQETQYF. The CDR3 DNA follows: TGTGCCAGCAGTTCAGCAGGGCCCACCCAAGAGACCCAGTACTTC.

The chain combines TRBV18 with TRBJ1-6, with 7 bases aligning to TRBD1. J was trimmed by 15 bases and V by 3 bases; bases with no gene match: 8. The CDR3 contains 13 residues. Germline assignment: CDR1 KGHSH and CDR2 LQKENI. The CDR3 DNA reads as TGTGCCAGCTCACCGCAGAAGGACAGGAACCTCCACTTT. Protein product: CASSPQKDRNLHF.

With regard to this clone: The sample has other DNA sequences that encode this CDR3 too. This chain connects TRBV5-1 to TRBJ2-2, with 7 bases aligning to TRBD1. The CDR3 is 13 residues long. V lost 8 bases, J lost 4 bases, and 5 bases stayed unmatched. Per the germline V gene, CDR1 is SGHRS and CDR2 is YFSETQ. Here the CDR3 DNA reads TGCGCCAGTCGACAGGGCGGCACCGGGGAGCTGTTTTTT. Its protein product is CASRQGGTGELFF.

The DNA of the CDR3 is TGTGCCAGCAGCTTACAACTAGCGGGGACAGATACGCAGTATTTT. Translated, it gives CASSLQLAGTDTQYF. The chain is built from TRBV7-2 and TRBJ2-3; 10 bases line up with TRBD2. The germline V gene has CDR1 SGHTA and CDR2 FQGNSA. CDR3 length equals 15 residues. V dropped 2 bases and J dropped 3; count of bases not matched to a gene: 2. Full variable domain (rest looked up from reference TRBV7-2 and TRBJ2-3): GAGVSQSPSNKVTEKGKDVELRCDPISGHTALYWYRQSLGQGLEFLIYFQGNSAPDKSGLPSDRFSAERTGGSVSTLTIQRTQQEDSAVYLCASSLQLAGTDTQYFGPGTRLTVL.

The CDR3 DNA sequence: TGTGCCAGCAGCTTGGGGGGAGGTTCTTATGGCTACACCTTC. Amino acids: CASSLGGGSYGYTF. The V call is TRBV5-4, the J call TRBJ1-2; D is unclear. The V gene lost 0 bases and the J gene lost 5 bases, with 11 bases spanning the gap. CDR1 SGHNT and CDR2 YYREEE come from the germline V gene (reference sequence). The CDR3 length is 14 residues.

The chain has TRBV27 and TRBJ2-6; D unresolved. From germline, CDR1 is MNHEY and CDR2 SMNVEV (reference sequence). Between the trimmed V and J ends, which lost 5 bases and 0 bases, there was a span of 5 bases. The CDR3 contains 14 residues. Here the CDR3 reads CASSPASGANVLTF. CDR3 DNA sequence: TGTGCCAGCAGTCCGGCCTCTGGGGCCAACGTCCTGACTTTC.

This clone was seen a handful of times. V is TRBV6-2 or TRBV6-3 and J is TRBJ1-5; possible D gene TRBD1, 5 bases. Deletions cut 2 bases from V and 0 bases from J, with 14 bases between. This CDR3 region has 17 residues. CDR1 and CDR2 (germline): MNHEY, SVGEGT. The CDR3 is CASSYGRGGDSNQPQHF. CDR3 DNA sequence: TGTGCCAGCAGTTACGGGCGGGGGGGAGATAGCAATCAGCCCCAGCATTTT.

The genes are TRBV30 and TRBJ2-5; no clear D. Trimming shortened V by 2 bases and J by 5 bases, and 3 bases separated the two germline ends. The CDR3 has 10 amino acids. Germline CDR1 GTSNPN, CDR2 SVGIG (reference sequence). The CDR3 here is CAWSTETQYF. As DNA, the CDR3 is TGTGCCTGGAGTACGGAGACCCAGTACTTC.

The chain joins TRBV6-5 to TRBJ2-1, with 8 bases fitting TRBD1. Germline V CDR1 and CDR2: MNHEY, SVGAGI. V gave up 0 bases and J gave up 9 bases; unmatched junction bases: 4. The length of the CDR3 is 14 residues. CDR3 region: CASSYSTTGVEQFF. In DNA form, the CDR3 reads TGTGCCAGCAGTTACTCGACGACAGGGGTTGAGCAGTTCTTC.

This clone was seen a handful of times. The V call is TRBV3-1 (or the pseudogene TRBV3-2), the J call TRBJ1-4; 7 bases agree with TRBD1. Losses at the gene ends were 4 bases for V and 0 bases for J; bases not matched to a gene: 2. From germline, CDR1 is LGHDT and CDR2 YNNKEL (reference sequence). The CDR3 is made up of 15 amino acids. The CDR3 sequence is CASSPGQATNEKLFF. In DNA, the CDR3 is TGTGCCAGCAGCCCCGGACAGGCAACTAATGAAAAACTGTTTTTT.

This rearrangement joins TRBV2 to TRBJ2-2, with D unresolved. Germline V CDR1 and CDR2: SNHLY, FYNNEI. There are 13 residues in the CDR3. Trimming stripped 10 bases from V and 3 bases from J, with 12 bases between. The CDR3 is CATQDLDTGELFF. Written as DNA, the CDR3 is TGTGCCACCCAGGACCTCGACACCGGGGAGCTGTTTTTT.

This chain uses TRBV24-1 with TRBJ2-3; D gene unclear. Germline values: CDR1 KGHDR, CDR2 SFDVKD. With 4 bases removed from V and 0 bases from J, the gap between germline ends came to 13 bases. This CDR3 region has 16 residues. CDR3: CATSEAPSTSTDTQYF. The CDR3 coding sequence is TGTGCCACCAGTGAAGCCCCCTCTACCAGCACAGATACGCAGTATTTT.

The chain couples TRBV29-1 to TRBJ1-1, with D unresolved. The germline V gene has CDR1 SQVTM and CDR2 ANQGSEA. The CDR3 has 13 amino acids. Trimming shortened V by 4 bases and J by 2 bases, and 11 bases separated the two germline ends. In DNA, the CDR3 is TGCAGCGTTGCGGAACAGATAAACACTGAAGCTTTCTTT. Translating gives CSVAEQINTEAFF.

CDR3 in amino acids: CASSSHTEAFF. CDR3 coding DNA: TGTGCCAGCAGCTCTCACACTGAAGCTTTCTTT. This chain connects TRBV5-5 to TRBJ1-1, with D uncertain. This CDR3 region has 11 residues. Trimming removed 3 bases at V and 3 bases at J, with 3 bases between. Germline CDR1 and CDR2: SGHKS and YYEKEE (reference sequence).